These 31 T cell receptor beta chains were all obtained from the same sample, sequenced in a study of blood T cell repertoires in COVID-19. Clones were sequenced by immunoSEQ multiplex PCR, and TCRdb holds only the in-frame ones, with some missing. The data show about 300,000 clones, with 80% to 90% seen just once and about 9.4% held by the top ten. Input material: PBMCs or T cells enriched from blood (not recorded which). These TCRs come from a woman between 18 and 30 years old who had recovered from COVID-19.

In this sample, this clone turned up once. The V and J genes are TRBV5-1 and TRBJ2-2; D unclear. Germline values: CDR1 SGHRS, CDR2 YFSETQ. Trimming stripped 0 bases from V and 4 bases from J, with 13 bases between. This CDR3 has 16 amino acids. CDR3: CASSLAFKEVTGELFF. The CDR3 nucleotides are TGCGCCAGCAGCTTGGCCTTCAAAGAGGTCACCGGGGAGCTGTTTTTT.

The chain links TRBV11-1 to TRBJ2-1; 11 positions match TRBD2. In germline, CDR1 is SGHAT, CDR2 FQDESV (reference sequence). This CDR3 region has 14 residues. V lost 7 bases, J lost 4 bases, and 3 bases stayed unmatched. The CDR3 sequence: CASTIAGGYNEQFF. The CDR3 DNA is TGTGCCAGCACAATAGCGGGAGGGTACAATGAGCAGTTCTTC.

As for this clone: Within the sample, other DNA sequences also encode this same CDR3. This chain links TRBV19 with TRBJ2-7; 10 positions agree with TRBD1. The germline V gene has CDR1 LNHDA and CDR2 SQIVND (reference sequence). This CDR3 has 13 amino acids. Losses at the gene ends were 5 bases for V and 6 bases for J; bases not matched to a gene: 4. The CDR3, as DNA: TGTGCCAGTAGTCCCGGGACAGGGGCCGAGCAGTACTTC. Amino acid sequence: CASSPGTGAEQYF.

The chain joins TRBV6-6 to TRBJ1-1, with D possibly matching TRBD1 (5 bases). Trimming took 5 bases from V and 4 from J, leaving 11 bases between them. CDR1 is MNHNY, CDR2 SVGAGI, per germline (reference sequence). The CDR3 covers 13 residues. CDR3 DNA sequence: TGTGCCAGCAGTCATCTGGGGGGCACTGAAGCTTTCTTT. Its translation is CASSHLGGTEAFF.

The chain links TRBV10-3 to TRBJ1-2; no firm D call. The CDR3 length is 16 residues. Germline V gene data show CDR1 as ENHRY and CDR2 as SYGVKD. The V gene lost 2 bases and the J gene lost 4 bases, with 17 bases spanning the gap. CDR3 sequence (DNA): TGTGCCATCAGTGAGGGATCGGGCGGAGGCCTCTATGGCTACACCTTC. As protein: CAISEGSGGGLYGYTF.

This clone was detected once. V and J are TRBV4-1 and TRBJ1-2; no definite D call. CDR1 and CDR2 from the germline V gene are MGHRA and YSYEKL. The CDR3 extends over 14 amino acids. V was shortened by 4 bases and J by 3 bases, with 12 bases between the two germline ends. Here the CDR3 DNA reads TGCGCCAGCAGCCCCCTTGGAGGCGACTATGGCTACACCTTC. Encoded protein: CASSPLGGDYGYTF.

This clone showed up just a few times. The genes are TRBV5-4 and TRBJ2-7, with 10 bases aligning to TRBD2. The germline CDR1 and CDR2 sequences are SGHNT and YYREEE (reference sequence). The CDR3 runs 14 residues. J lost 2 bases, V lost 5 bases, and 4 bases had no gene match. In DNA form, the CDR3 reads TGTGCCAGCAGTTCGACTAGCGGGCCCTACGAGCAGTACTTC. Residues: CASSSTSGPYEQYF.

The chain employs TRBV7-2 and TRBJ1-2, with D possibly matching TRBD1 (5 bases). Germline CDR1 and CDR2: SGHTA and FQGNSA. Deletions cut 6 bases from V and 1 base from J, with 12 bases between. This CDR3 has 14 amino acids. CDR3 bases: TGTGCCAGCAGACCATTTCAGGGTAACTATGGCTACACCTTC. It specifies CASRPFQGNYGYTF. The full variable domain, completed using reference TRBV7-2 and TRBJ1-2, is GAGVSQSPSNKVTEKGKDVELRCDPISGHTALYWYRQSLGQGLEFLIYFQGNSAPDKSGLPSDRFSAERTGGSVSTLTIQRTQQEDSAVYLCASRPFQGNYGYTFGSGTRLTVV.

The chain couples TRBV27 to TRBJ1-5, with a weak D call TRBD1 (5 bases). Trimming left V 6 bases short and J 2 bases short, with 8 bases between. The CDR3 totals 13 residues. The germline CDR1 and CDR2 sequences are MNHEY and SMNVEV (reference sequence). For the CDR3, the DNA is TGTGCCAGCAGGGGGGGAGGCAATCAGCCCCAGCATTTT. Protein: CASRGGGNQPQHF.

The gene calls are TRBV28 and TRBJ2-3, with 11 bases lining up with TRBD2. The CDR3 contains 19 residues. V was pared by 5 bases and J by 1 base, with 14 bases of the junction left unmatched. The germline V gene has CDR1 MDHEN and CDR2 SYDVKM. The CDR3 region has the DNA TGTGCCAGCAGTACCACCGGGACTAGCGGTAAGGCTGGCACAGATACGCAGTATTTT. It translates to CASSTTGTSGKAGTDTQYF.

This sequence joins TRBV15 and TRBJ1-5; tentative D call: TRBD1 (5 bases). CDR1 is LNHNV and CDR2 is YYDKDF in the germline V gene (reference sequence). The CDR3 spans 15 residues. Trimming removed 1 base from V and 4 bases from J, with 11 bases in between. The CDR3 reads CATSRAGTGNQPQHF. DNA of the CDR3: TGTGCCACCAGCAGAGCCGGGACTGGGAATCAGCCCCAGCATTTT.

This sequence joins TRBV4-1 and TRBJ2-1; D might be TRBD2 (5 bases). Trimming cost V 4 bases and J 7 bases, with 17 bases left between them. The CDR3 is 15 residues long. Germline CDR1 reads MGHRA; CDR2 reads YSYEKL. Here the CDR3 DNA reads TGCGCCAGCAGCCCAGGAGGATCAGCGAGGAATGAGCAGTTCTTC. Translated, it gives CASSPGGSARNEQFF.

The chain employs TRBV19 and TRBJ1-2; 7 bases align to TRBD1. J lost 0 bases, V lost 5 bases, and 12 bases had no gene match. Germline CDR1 LNHDA, CDR2 SQIVND (reference sequence). The CDR3 loop spans 17 amino acids. The CDR3 spells CASSGGPGTVPNYGYTF. CDR3 DNA sequence: TGTGCCAGTAGTGGGGGCCCTGGGACAGTACCTAACTATGGCTACACCTTC.

The chain uses TRBV3-1 (or the pseudogene TRBV3-2) and TRBJ1-1, with D possibly matching TRBD1 (5 bases). Germline CDR1 LGHDT, CDR2 YNNKEL (reference sequence). CDR3 length: 14 amino acids. Trimming left V 4 bases short and J 4 bases short, with 13 bases between. The CDR3 is CASSLKRGFTEAFF. The CDR3 DNA is TGTGCCAGCAGCCTAAAGCGGGGGTTCACTGAAGCTTTCTTT.

This clone appeared a few times. The V call is TRBV19, the J call TRBJ2-3; TRBD2 matches 7 bases. Germline-derived CDR1 and CDR2 are LNHDA and SQIVND (reference sequence). This CDR3 contains 16 residues. V lost 5 bases and J lost 1; bases outside the gene matches: 9. CDR3 sequence reads: CASSDNQGGGTDTQYF. Here the CDR3 DNA reads TGTGCCAGTAGTGACAACCAGGGAGGGGGCACAGATACGCAGTATTTT.

For the CDR3, the DNA is TGTGCCAGCAGCTTGGACCCGGGGACTGAAGCTTTCTTT. This sequence encodes CASSLDPGTEAFF. The V and J genes are TRBV5-5 and TRBJ1-1, with unresolved D. V was trimmed by 0 bases and J by 5 bases, leaving 8 bases between them. Per the germline V gene, CDR1 is SGHKS and CDR2 is YYEKEE (reference sequence). This CDR3 has 13 amino acids.

This clone turned up a few times. J is TRBJ2-3 and V is TRBV6-4; 12 bases match TRBD2. CDR1 and CDR2 from the germline V gene are MRHNA and SNTAGT. V lost 0 bases and J lost 3; bases outside the gene matches: 1. This CDR3 has 16 residues. CDR3 nucleotide sequence: TGTGCCAGCAGTGACTCCGGGACTAGCGGGACAGATACGCAGTATTTT. Translation gives CASSDSGTSGTDTQYF.

The table lists this clone with a count of one. V gene TRBV28 combines with J gene TRBJ2-3; D may be TRBD2 (5 bases). The germline V and J ends were trimmed by 3 bases and 5 bases, with 12 bases remaining between them. The CDR3 sequence is 14 residues long. Germline-derived CDR1 and CDR2 are MDHEN and SYDVKM. Here the CDR3 DNA reads TGTGCCAGCAGTTTCCGAGCCGGGATAGATACGCAGTATTTT. Amino acid sequence: CASSFRAGIDTQYF. Variable domain in full (rest from reference TRBV28 and TRBJ2-3): DVKVTQSSRYLVKRTGEKVFLECVQDMDHENMFWYRQDPGLGLRLIYFSYDVKMKEKGDIPEGYSVSREKKERFSLILESASTNQTSMYLCASSFRAGIDTQYFGPGTRLTVL.

The chain is built from TRBV28 and TRBJ1-2; D possibly corresponds to TRBD1 (6 bases). The CDR3 totals 10 residues. Trimming cost V 9 bases and J 8 bases, with 10 bases left between them. Germline V lookup: CDR1 MDHEN, CDR2 SYDVKM. DNA of the CDR3: TGTGCCAGGGCAGGGGACGGCTACACCTTC. Its protein product is CARAGDGYTF.

This chain links TRBV5-1 with TRBJ1-1; D not certain. Between the trimmed V and J ends, which lost 4 bases and 1 base, there was a span of 11 bases. In germline, CDR1 is SGHRS, CDR2 YFSETQ. The CDR3 runs to 14 residues. DNA of the CDR3: TGCGCCAGCAGCCTGCGTGCGGAGAACACTGAAGCTTTCTTT. Its translation: CASSLRAENTEAFF.

The chain joins TRBV6-4 to TRBJ1-1, with 7 bases matching TRBD1. V was pared by 7 bases and J by 2 bases, with 4 bases of the junction left unmatched. This CDR3 spans 13 amino acids. Looked up from germline, CDR1 is MRHNA and CDR2 is SNTAGT. The DNA of the CDR3 is TGTGCCAGCATCCGGACAGGTAACACTGAAGCTTTCTTT. It is translated as CASIRTGNTEAFF.

The chain recombines TRBV30 with TRBJ1-4; D may be TRBD1 (6 bases). The V gene lost 7 bases and the J gene lost 8 bases, with 11 bases spanning the gap. The germline V gene encodes CDR1 GTSNPN and CDR2 SVGIG (reference sequence). The CDR3 is 11 amino acids. The chain's CDR3 is CAYRVWEKLFF. CDR3 nucleotides: TGTGCCTACAGGGTTTGGGAAAAACTGTTTTTT.

This chain connects TRBV7-3 to TRBJ2-1, with D unresolved. Germline V gene lookup returns CDR1 SGHTA and CDR2 FQGTGA. The germline V and J ends were trimmed by 6 bases and 8 bases, with 14 bases remaining between them. This CDR3 is built from 13 residues. The CDR3 sequence is CASRARFLDEQFF. DNA for the CDR3: TGTGCCAGCAGGGCCCGTTTCCTTGATGAGCAGTTCTTC. Full variable domain (remainder filled in from reference TRBV7-3 and TRBJ2-1): GAGVSQTPSNKVTEKGKYVELRCDPISGHTALYWYRQSLGQGPEFLIYFQGTGAADDSGLPNDRFFAVRPEGSVSTLKIQRTERGDSAVYLCASRARFLDEQFFGPGTRLTVL.

In this sample, this clone turned up a few times. The chain is built from TRBV5-4 and TRBJ1-2, with TRBD1 as a possible D gene (5 bases). The CDR3 has 14 residues. The germline gives CDR1 SGHNT, CDR2 YYREEE (reference sequence). V lost 1 base and J lost 4, with 11 bases in between. CDR3 sequence (DNA): TGTGCCAGCAGCTTGATGGGGCCGGGCTATGGCTACACCTTC. Residues: CASSLMGPGYGYTF.

This chain connects TRBV24-1 to TRBJ2-2; TRBD1 agrees at 11 bases. V dropped 5 bases and J dropped 5; count of bases not matched to a gene: 9. Germline loops: CDR1 KGHDR, CDR2 SFDVKD. The length of the CDR3 is 17 residues. The chain's CDR3 is CATSATTGTGGTGELFF. The CDR3 coding sequence is TGTGCCACCAGTGCCACCACCGGGACAGGGGGAACCGGGGAGCTGTTTTTT.

V gene TRBV6-5 combines with J gene TRBJ2-1; maybe TRBD2 (6 bases). The V and J ends lost 6 bases and 8 bases respectively, with 11 bases between them. The CDR3 is 12 amino acids. CDR1 MNHEY and CDR2 SVGAGI come from the germline V gene. This CDR3 is CASREGWDEQFF. The CDR3 bases are TGTGCCAGCAGGGAGGGTTGGGATGAGCAGTTCTTC.

There are a few counts of this clone. V gene TRBV24-1 combines with J gene TRBJ2-7, with D possibly being TRBD2 (6 bases). Trimming removed 3 bases at V and 2 bases at J, with 25 bases between. The CDR3 is 19 amino acids. Per germline, CDR1 KGHDR and CDR2 SFDVKD. CDR3 DNA: TGTGCCACCAGTGATATGGAATCGCCGCCCCGGGAGTGGACCTACGAGCAGTACTTC. It yields the protein CATSDMESPPREWTYEQYF.

V gene TRBV12-5 combines with J gene TRBJ2-3; D is perhaps TRBD1 (5 bases). The germline V gene encodes CDR1 LGHNT and CDR2 FRNRAP. The CDR3 runs to 12 residues. V gave up 6 bases and J gave up 4 bases, with 8 bases separating them. In nucleotides, the CDR3 is TGTGCTAGTGGAAGCAGGGCAGATACGCAGTATTTT. Translation gives CASGSRADTQYF.

This clone was recorded only once. This chain connects TRBV4-1 to TRBJ1-4; D gene uncertain. Germline CDR1 is MGHRA and CDR2 is YSYEKL. The ends were cut back, 5 bases at V and 7 bases at J, with 14 bases in the middle. CDR3 length: 14 amino acids. The CDR3 nucleotides read TGCGCCAGCAGCGCCCTTGGTGTGGCTGAAAAACTGTTTTTT. Translating gives CASSALGVAEKLFF.

The V gene is TRBV11-2, the J gene TRBJ1-2; D may be TRBD1 (6 bases). Germline V CDR1 and CDR2: SGHAT, FQNNGV. V was trimmed by 1 base and J by 7 bases, leaving 10 bases between them. The CDR3 is 13 amino acids. The CDR3 DNA reads TGTGCCAGCAGCTTAGCAGGGGCGGGTGGCTACACCTTC. Protein product: CASSLAGAGGYTF.

The genes are TRBV5-4 and TRBJ1-6, with D maybe TRBD1 (6 bases). V shed 2 bases and J shed 8 bases, with 14 bases lying between them. Germline V gives CDR1 SGHNT, CDR2 YYREEE (reference sequence). There are 15 residues in the CDR3. Here the CDR3 DNA reads TGTGCCAGCAGCTTATCAGGGGCAGGATATTCACCCCTCCACTTT. It translates to CASSLSGAGYSPLHF.